This T cell receptor beta chain was recovered during a study of blood T cell repertoires in COVID-19. The V segment lost 5 bases and the J segment 4 bases; nucleotides outside the gene matches: 9. The CDR3 has 15 residues. Germline-derived CDR1 and CDR2 are SGHTA and FQGNSA. Using immunoSEQ multiplex PCR, the repertoire was profiled, and TCRdb retains in-frame clones only, with some absent. The sample comprises tens of thousands of clones, around 90% of which are singletons, and 4.5% to 5.5% rests with the top ten. V usage is TRBV7-2 and J usage is TRBJ2-5, with 8 positions matching TRBD2. The sample comprised peripheral blood. This clonotype originated in a human donor in a cohort sampled during active COVID-19. The CDR3 DNA reads TGTGCCAGCAGCCGTAGCGGGACCCTCGGAGAGACCCAGTACTTC. This encodes CASSRSGTLGETQYF.